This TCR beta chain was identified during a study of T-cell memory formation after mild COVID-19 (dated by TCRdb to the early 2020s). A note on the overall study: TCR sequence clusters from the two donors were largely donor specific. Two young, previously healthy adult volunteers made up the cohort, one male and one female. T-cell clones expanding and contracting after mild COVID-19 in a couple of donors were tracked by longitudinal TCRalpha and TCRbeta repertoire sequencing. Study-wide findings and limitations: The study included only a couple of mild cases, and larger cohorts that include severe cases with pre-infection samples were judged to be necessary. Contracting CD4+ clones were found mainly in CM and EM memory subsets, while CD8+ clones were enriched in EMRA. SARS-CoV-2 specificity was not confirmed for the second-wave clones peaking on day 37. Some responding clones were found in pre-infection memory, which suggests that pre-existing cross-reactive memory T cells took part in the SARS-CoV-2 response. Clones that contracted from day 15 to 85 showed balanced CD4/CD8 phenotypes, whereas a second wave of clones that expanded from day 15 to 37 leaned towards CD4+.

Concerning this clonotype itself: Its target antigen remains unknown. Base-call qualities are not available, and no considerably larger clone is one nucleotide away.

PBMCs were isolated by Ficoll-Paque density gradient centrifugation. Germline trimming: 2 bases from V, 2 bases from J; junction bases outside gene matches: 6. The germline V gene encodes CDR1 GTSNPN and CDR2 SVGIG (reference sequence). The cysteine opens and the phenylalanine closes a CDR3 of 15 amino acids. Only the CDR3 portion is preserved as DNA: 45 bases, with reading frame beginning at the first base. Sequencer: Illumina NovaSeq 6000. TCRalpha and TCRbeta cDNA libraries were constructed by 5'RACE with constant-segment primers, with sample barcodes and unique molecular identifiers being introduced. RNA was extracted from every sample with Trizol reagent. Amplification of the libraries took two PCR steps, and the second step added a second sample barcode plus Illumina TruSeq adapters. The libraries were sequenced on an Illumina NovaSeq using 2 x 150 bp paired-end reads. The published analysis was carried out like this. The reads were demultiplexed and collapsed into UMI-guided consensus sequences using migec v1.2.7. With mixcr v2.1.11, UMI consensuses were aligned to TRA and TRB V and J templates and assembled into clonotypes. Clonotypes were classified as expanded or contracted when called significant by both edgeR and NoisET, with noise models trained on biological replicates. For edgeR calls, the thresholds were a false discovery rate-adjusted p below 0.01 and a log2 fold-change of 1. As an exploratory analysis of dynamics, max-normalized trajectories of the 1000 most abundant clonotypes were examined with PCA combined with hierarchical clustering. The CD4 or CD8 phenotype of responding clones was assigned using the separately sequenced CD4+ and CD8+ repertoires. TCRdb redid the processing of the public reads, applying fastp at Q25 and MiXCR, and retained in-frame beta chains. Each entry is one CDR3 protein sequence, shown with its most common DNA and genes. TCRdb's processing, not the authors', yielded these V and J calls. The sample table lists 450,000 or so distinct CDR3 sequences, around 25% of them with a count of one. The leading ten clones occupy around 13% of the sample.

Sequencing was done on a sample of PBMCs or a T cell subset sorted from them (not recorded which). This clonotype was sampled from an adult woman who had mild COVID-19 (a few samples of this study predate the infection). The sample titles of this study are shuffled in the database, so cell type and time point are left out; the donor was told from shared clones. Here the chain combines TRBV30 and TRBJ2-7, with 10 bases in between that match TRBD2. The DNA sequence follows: TGTGCCTGGAGTATGATAGCGGGAGGTGCCTACGAGCAGTACTTC. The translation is CAWSMIAGGAYEQYF.